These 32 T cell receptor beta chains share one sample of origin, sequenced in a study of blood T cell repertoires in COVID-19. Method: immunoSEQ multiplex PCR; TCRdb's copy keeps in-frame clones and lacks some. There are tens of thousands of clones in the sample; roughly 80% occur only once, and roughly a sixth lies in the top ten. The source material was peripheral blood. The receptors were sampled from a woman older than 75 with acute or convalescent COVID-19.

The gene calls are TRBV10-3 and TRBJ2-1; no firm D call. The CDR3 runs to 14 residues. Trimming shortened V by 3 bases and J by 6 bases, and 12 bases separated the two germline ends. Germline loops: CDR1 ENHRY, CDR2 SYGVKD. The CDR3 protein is CAISDSGPSNEQFF. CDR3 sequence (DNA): TGTGCCATCAGTGACAGTGGCCCAAGCAATGAGCAGTTCTTC.

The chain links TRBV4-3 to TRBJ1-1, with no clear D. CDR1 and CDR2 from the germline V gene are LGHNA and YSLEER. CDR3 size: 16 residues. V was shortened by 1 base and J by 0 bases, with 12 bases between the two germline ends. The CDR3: CASSQVPGGLNTEAFF. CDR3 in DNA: TGCGCCAGCAGCCAAGTCCCCGGCGGGCTGAACACTGAAGCTTTCTTT.

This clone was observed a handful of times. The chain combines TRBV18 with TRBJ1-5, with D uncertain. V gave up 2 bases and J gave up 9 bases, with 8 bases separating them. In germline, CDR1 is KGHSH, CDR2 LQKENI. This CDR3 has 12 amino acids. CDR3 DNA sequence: TGTGCCAGCTCACCAGGCGGTAGGCCCCAGCATTTT. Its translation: CASSPGGRPQHF.

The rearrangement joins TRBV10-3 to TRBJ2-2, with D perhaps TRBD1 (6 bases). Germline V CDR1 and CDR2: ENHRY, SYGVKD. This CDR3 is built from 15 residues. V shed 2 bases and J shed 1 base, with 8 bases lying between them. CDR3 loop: CAISEGTLNTGELFF. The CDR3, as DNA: TGTGCCATCAGTGAGGGGACATTGAACACCGGGGAGCTGTTTTTT.

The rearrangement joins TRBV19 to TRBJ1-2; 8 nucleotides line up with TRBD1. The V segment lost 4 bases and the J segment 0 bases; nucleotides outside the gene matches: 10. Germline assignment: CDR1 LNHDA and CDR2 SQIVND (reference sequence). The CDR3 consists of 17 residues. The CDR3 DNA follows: TGTGCCAGTAGTAGAATCGGACAGGGTGGGGCTAACTATGGCTACACCTTC. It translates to CASSRIGQGGANYGYTF. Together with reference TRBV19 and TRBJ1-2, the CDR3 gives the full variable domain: DGGITQSPKYLFRKEGQNVTLSCEQNLNHDAMYWYRQDPGQGLRLIYYSQIVNDFQKGDIAEGYSVSREKKESFPLTVTSAQKNPTAFYLCASSRIGQGGANYGYTFGSGTRLTVV.

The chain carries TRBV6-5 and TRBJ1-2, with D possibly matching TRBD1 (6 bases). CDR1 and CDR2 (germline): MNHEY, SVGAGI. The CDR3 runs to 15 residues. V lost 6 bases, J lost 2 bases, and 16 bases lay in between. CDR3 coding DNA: TGTGCCAGCAGCGCTCGGGACAAACTAAACTATGGCTACACCTTC. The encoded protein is CASSARDKLNYGYTF.

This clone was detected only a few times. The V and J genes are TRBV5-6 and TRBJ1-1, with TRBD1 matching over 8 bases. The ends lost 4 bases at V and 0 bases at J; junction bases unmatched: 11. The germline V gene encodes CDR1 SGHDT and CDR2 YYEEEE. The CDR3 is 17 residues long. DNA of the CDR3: TGTGCCAGCAGCGCCGGACAGGGTATCATTATGAACACTGAAGCTTTCTTT. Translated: CASSAGQGIIMNTEAFF.

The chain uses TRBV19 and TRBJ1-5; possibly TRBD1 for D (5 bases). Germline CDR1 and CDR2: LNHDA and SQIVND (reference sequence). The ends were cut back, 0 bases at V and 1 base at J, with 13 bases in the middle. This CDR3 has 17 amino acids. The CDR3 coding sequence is TGTGCCAGTAGTATAGACAGACAGACGACCAGCAATCAGCCCCAGCATTTT. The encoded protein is CASSIDRQTTSNQPQHF.

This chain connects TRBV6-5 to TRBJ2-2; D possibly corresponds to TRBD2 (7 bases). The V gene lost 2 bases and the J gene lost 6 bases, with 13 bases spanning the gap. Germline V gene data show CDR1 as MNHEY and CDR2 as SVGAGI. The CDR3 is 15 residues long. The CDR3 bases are TGTGCCAGCAGTTACGTGGGGGGGCTGGCCGGGGAGCTGTTTTTT. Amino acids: CASSYVGGLAGELFF.

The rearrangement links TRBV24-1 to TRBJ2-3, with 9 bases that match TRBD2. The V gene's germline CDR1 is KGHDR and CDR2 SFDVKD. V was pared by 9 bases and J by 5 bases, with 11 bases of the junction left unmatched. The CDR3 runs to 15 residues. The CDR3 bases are TGTGCCACCGGCGGGGGGGCCGGGGTGGGAGATACGCAGTATTTT. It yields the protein CATGGGAGVGDTQYF.

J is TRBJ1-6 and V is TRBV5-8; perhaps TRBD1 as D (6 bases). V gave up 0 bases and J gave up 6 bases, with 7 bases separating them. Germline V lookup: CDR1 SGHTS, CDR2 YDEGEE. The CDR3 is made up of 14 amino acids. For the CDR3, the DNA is TGTGCCAGCAGCTTGGGACAGGTTAATTCACCCCTCCACTTT. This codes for CASSLGQVNSPLHF.

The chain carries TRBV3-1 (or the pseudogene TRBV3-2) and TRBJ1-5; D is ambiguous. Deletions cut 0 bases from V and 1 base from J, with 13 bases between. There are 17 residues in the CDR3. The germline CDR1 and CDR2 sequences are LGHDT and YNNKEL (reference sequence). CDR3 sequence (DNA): TGTGCCAGCAGCCAAGATAAGGGAGTTCCGAGCAATCAGCCCCAGCATTTT. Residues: CASSQDKGVPSNQPQHF.

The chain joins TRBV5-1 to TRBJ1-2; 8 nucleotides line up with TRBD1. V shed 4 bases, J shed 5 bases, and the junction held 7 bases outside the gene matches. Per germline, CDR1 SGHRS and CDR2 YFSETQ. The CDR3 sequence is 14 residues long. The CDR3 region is CASSTDRGPYGYTF. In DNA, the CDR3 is TGCGCCAGCAGCACTGACAGGGGACCGTATGGCTACACCTTC.

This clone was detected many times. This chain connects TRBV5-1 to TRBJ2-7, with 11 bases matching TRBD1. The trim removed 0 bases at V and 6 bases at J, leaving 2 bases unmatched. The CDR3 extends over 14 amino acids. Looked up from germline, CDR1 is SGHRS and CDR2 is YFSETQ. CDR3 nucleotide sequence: TGCGCCAGCAGCTTGGCCGGACAGGGGGCCGAGCAGTACTTC. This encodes CASSLAGQGAEQYF.

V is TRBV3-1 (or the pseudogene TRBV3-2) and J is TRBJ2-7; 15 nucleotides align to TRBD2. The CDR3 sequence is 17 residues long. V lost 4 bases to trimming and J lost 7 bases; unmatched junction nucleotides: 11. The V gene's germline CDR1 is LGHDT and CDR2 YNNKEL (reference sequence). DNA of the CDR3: TGTGCCAGCAGCCCCGGAGGACTAGCGGGGGGGCTGGGAGAGCAGTACTTC. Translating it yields CASSPGGLAGGLGEQYF.

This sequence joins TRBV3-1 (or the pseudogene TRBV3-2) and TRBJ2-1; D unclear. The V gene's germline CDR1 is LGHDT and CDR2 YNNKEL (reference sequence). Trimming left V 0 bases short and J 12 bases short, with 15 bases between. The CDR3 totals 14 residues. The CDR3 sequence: CASSQDLPGVGQFF. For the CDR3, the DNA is TGTGCCAGCAGCCAAGATCTACCCGGTGTCGGGCAGTTCTTC.

CDR3 bases: TGTGCCAGTAGTATAGGCAGGGGGCGGCCTAATGAAAAACTGTTTTTT. Translating gives CASSIGRGRPNEKLFF. This sequence joins TRBV19 and TRBJ1-4, with 8 bases identical to TRBD1. The CDR3 is 16 residues long. CDR1 is LNHDA, CDR2 SQIVND, per germline (reference sequence). The V segment lost 1 base and the J segment 3 bases; nucleotides outside the gene matches: 4.

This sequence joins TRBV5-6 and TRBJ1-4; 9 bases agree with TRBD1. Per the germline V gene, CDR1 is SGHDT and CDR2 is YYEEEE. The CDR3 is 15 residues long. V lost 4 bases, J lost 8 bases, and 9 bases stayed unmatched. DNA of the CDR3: TGTGCCAGCAGCCTGGAGGGACAGGGAGAAGAAAAACTGTTTTTT. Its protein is CASSLEGQGEEKLFF.

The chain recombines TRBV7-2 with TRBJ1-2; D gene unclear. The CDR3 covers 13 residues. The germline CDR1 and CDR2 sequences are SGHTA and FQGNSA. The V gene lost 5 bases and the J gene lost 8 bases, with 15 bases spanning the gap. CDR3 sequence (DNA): TGTGCCAGCAGCGTCCCTCTCTCTAACGGCTACACCTTC. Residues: CASSVPLSNGYTF.

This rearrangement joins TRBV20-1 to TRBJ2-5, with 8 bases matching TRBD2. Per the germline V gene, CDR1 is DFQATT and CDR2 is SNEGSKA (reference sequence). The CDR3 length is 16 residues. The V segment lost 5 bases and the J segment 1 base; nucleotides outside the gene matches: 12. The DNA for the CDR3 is TGCAGTGCTGGTGGGGTAGCGGGGCCCTCCCAAGAGACCCAGTACTTC. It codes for CSAGGVAGPSQETQYF.

The CDR3 DNA sequence: TGTGCCTGGGGGGCATTCTATGGCTACACCTTC. Amino acid sequence: CAWGAFYGYTF. V and J are TRBV30 and TRBJ1-2, with TRBD1 as a possible D gene (5 bases). Germline assignment: CDR1 GTSNPN and CDR2 SVGIG (reference sequence). The CDR3 sequence is 11 residues long. V was shortened by 5 bases and J by 4 bases, with 8 bases between the two germline ends.

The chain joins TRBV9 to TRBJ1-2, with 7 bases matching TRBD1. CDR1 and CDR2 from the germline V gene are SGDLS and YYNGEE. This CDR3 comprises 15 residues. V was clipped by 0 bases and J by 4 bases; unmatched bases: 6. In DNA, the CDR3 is TGTGCCAGCAGCGTAGCCGCAGGGGGTAGCTATGGCTACACCTTC. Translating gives CASSVAAGGSYGYTF.

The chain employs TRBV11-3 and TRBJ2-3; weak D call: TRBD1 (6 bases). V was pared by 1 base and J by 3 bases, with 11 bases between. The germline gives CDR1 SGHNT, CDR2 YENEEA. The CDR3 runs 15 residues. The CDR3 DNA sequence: TGTGCCAGCAGCTTAGCGGCAGGGACAACAGATACGCAGTATTTT. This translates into CASSLAAGTTDTQYF.

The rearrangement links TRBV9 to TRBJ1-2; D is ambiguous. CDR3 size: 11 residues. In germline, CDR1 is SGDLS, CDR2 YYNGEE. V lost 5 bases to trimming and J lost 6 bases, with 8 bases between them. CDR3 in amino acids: CASSDLNGYTF. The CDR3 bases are TGTGCCAGCAGTGACTTAAATGGCTACACCTTC.

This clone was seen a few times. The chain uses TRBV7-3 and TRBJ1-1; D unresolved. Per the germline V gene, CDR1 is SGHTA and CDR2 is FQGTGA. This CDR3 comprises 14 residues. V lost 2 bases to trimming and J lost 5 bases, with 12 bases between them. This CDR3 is CASSLRGRATEAFF. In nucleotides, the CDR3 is TGTGCCAGCAGCTTACGAGGGAGGGCAACTGAAGCTTTCTTT.

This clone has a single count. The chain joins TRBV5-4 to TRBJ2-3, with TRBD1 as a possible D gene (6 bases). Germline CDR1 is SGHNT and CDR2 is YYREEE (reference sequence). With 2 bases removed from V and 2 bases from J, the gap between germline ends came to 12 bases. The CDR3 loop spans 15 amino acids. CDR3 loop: CASSFALGATDTQYF. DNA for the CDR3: TGTGCCAGCAGCTTTGCGTTGGGGGCCACAGATACGCAGTATTTT.

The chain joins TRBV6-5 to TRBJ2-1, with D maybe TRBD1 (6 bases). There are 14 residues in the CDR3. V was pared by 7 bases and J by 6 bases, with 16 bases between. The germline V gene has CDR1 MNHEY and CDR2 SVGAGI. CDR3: CASIPFDRRNEQFF. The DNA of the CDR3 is TGTGCCAGCATCCCCTTCGACAGGCGCAATGAGCAGTTCTTC.

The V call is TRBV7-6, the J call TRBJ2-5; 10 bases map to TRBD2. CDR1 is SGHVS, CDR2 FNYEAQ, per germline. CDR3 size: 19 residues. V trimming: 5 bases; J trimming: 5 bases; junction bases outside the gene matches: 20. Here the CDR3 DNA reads TGTGCCAGCAGCCATCTGACGGCTAGCGGGGGATACGACTGGGAGACCCAGTACTTC. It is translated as CASSHLTASGGYDWETQYF. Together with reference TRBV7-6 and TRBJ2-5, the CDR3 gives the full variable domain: GAGVSQSPRYKVTKRGQDVALRCDPISGHVSLYWYRQALGQGPEFLTYFNYEAQQDKSGLPNDRFSAERPEGSISTLTIQRTEQRDSAMYRCASSHLTASGGYDWETQYFGPGTRLLVL.

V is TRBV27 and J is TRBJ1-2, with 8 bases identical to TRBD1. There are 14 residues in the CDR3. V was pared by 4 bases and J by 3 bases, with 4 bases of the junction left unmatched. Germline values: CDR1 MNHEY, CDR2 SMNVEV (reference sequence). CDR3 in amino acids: CASSYRGNDYGYTF. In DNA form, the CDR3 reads TGTGCCAGCAGTTACAGGGGGAATGACTATGGCTACACCTTC.

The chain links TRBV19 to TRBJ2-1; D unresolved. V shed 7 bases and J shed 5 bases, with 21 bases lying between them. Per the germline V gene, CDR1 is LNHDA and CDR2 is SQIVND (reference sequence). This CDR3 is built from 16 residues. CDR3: CASNSGTLNLNNEQFF. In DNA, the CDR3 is TGTGCCAGTAACTCCGGTACGCTAAACCTTAACAATGAGCAGTTCTTC.

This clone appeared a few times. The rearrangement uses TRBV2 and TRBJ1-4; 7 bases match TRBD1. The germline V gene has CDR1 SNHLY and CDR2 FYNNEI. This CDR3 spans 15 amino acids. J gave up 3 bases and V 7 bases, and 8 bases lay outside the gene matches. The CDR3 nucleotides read TGTGCCAGCACGGCAGGGGGGTTACCTAATGAAAAACTGTTTTTT. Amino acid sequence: CASTAGGLPNEKLFF.

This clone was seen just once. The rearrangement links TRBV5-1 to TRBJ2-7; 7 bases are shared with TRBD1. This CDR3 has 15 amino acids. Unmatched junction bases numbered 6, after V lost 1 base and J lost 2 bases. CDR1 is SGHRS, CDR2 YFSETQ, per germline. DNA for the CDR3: TGCGCCAGCAGCTTGACCGACAGGGACACCTACGAGCAGTACTTC. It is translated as CASSLTDRDTYEQYF.